These 6 T cell receptor beta chains came from one sample sequenced in a study of post-analysis software for immune sequencing data. These receptors' targets are unknown. Study-wide results and limits: Roughly five TRBV segments appeared more often in patients than in controls, and TRBV5-6, TRBV5-1 and TRBV20-1 were among these.

Prepared libraries of TCR beta cDNA carried unique molecular identifiers. TCRdb analysed the PCR reads with MiXCR anew, one entry per CDR3 protein. The sample has roughly 400,000 distinct CDR3 sequences, less than 40% seen once. The sequencing sample was made of blood. These receptors were taken from a girl aged 2-9 years with multiple sclerosis.

The chain is built from TRBV6-1 and TRBJ1-2; possibly TRBD1 for D (6 bases). With 6 bases removed from V and 4 bases from J, the gap between germline ends came to 24 bases. CDR1 is MNHNS, CDR2 SASEGT, per germline. The CDR3 runs to 17 residues. CDR3 nucleotide sequence: TGTGCCAGCAGCCCAAGAATAGGACAGTTTCAGGCCTATGGCTACACCTTC. It is translated as CASSPRIGQFQAYGYTF.

This rearrangement joins TRBV5-1 to TRBJ1-4; a possible D gene is TRBD1 (6 bases). The CDR3 totals 16 residues. Trimming took 2 bases from V and 0 from J, leaving 11 bases between them. Per the germline V gene, CDR1 is SGHRS and CDR2 is YFSETQ. This CDR3 is CASSFGTRATNEKLFF. The CDR3 DNA is TGCGCCAGCAGCTTCGGGACAAGAGCAACTAATGAAAAACTGTTTTTT.

This clonotype was picked up one time. This chain uses TRBV5-1 with TRBJ2-2, with D hard to call. Trimming left V 1 base short and J 4 bases short, with 14 bases between. The CDR3 is made up of 16 amino acids. Germline CDR1 and CDR2: SGHRS and YFSETQ. The CDR3 sequence is CASSLNVHSTTGELFF. The CDR3 nucleotides read TGCGCCAGCAGCTTGAATGTCCACTCTACCACCGGGGAGCTGTTTTTT.

The chain is built from TRBV29-1 and TRBJ2-3; the D call may be TRBD1 or TRBD2 (5 bases each). The V and J ends lost 3 bases and 3 bases respectively, with 13 bases between them. The CDR3 length is 14 residues. Germline CDR1 and CDR2: SQVTM and ANQGSEA. The chain's CDR3 is CSVDLGEGTDTQYF. CDR3 in DNA: TGCAGCGTTGATTTGGGGGAAGGAACAGATACGCAGTATTTT.

The chain joins TRBV28 to TRBJ2-5; D unclear. This CDR3 is built from 12 residues. V dropped 10 bases and J dropped 3 bases, with 12 bases sitting between them. Germline lookup yields CDR1 MDHEN and CDR2 SYDVKM. Here the CDR3 DNA reads TGTGCCATCGAGGACGTCGAAGAGACCCAGTACTTC. Its protein product is CAIEDVEETQYF.

V usage is TRBV20-1 and J usage is TRBJ2-7; D possibly corresponds to TRBD2 (6 bases). The CDR3 consists of 14 residues. Germline V gene data show CDR1 as DFQATT and CDR2 as SNEGSKA (reference sequence). Deletions cut 8 bases from V and 0 bases from J, with 17 bases between. The CDR3 DNA sequence: TGCAGTCTCCCGGGACGGGGAGGCTCCTACGAGCAGTACTTC. It is translated as CSLPGRGGSYEQYF.